The T cell receptor beta chain described here comes from a study of blood T cell repertoires in COVID-19. At the level of the study: Spain, Italy and the United States supplied samples that represented acute and convalescent COVID-19.

TCRdb's copy holds only in-frame clones and misses some; the assay was immunoSEQ multiplex PCR. Of roughly 68,000 clones listed, more than 80% were seen once; the top ten hold approximately 3.5%. In germline, CDR1 is MGHRA, CDR2 YSYEKL. V shed 1 base and J shed 9 bases, with 13 bases lying between them. This CDR3 is 14 amino acids long. This clone was seen a single time. The gene calls are TRBV4-1 and TRBJ2-1, with D uncertain. The sequenced sample consisted of PBMCs or T cells enriched from blood (not recorded which). This clonotype was obtained from a woman aged 40 to 50 with acute COVID-19. The CDR3 sequence: CASSQGIAVPEQFF. In nucleotides, the CDR3 is TGCGCCAGCAGCCAAGGAATAGCCGTACCTGAGCAGTTCTTC.